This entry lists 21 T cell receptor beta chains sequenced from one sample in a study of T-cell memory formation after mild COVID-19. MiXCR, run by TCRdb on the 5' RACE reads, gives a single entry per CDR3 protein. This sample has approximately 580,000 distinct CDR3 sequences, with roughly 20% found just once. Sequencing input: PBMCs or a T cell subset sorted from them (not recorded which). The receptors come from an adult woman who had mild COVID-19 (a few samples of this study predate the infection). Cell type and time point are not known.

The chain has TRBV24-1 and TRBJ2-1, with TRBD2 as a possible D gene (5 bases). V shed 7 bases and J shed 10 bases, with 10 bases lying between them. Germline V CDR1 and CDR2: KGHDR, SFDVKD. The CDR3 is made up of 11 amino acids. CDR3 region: CATRSGIEQFF. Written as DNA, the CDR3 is TGTGCCACCAGGTCCGGGATAGAGCAGTTCTTC.

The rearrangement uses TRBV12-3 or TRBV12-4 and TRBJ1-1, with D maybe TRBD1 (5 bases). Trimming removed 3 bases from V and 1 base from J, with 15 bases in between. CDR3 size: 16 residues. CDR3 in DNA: TGTGCCAGCAGTTTCAATAGGGGCCCAAGGAACACTGAAGCTTTCTTT. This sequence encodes CASSFNRGPRNTEAFF.

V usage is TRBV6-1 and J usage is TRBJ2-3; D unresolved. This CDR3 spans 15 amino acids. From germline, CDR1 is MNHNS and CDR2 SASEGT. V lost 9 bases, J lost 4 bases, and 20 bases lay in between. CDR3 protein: CASARALIGADTQYF. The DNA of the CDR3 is TGTGCCAGTGCTAGGGCACTAATTGGGGCAGATACGCAGTATTTT.

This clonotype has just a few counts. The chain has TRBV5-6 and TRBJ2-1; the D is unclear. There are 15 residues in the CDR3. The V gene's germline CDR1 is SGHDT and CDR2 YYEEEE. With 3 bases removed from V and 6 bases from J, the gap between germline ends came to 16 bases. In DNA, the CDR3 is TGTGCCAGCAGCTGGGGATGGATTTCTCGCAATGAGCAGTTCTTC. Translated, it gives CASSWGWISRNEQFF.

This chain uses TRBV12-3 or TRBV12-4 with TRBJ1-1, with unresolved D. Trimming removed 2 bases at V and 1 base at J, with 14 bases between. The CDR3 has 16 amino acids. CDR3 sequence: CASSLSSRRENTEAFF. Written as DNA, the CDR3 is TGTGCCAGCAGTTTATCAAGCAGGAGGGAGAACACTGAAGCTTTCTTT.

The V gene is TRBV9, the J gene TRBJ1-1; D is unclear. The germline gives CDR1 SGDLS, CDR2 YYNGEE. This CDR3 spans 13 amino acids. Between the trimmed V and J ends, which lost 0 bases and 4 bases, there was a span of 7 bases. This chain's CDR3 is CASSVAPGTEAFF. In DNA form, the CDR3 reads TGTGCCAGCAGCGTAGCTCCGGGCACTGAAGCTTTCTTT.

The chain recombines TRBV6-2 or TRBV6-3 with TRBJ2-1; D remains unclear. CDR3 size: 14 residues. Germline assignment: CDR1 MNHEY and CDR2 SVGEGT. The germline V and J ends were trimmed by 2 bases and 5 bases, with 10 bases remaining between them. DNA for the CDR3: TGTGCCAGCAGTTACGGTGGCGACCACAATGAGCAGTTCTTC. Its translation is CASSYGGDHNEQFF.

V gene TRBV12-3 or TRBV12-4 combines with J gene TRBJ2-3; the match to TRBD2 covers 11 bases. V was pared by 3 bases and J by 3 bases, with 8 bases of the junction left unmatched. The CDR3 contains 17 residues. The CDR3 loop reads CASSLVAGGRITDTQYF. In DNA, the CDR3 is TGTGCCAGCAGTTTGGTAGCGGGGGGGCGGATTACAGATACGCAGTATTTT.

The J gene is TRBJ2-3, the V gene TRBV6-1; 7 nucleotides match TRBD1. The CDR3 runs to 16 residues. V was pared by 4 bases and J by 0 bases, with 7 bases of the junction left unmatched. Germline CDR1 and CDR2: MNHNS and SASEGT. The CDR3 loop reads CASSVPGQSSTDTQYF. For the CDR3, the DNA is TGTGCCAGCAGTGTTCCGGGACAGTCTAGCACAGATACGCAGTATTTT.

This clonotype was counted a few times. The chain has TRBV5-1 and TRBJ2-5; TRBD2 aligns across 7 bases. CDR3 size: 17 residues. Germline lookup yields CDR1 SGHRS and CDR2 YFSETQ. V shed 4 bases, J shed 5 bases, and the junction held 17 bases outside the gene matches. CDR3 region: CASSLPAIAGLRETQYF. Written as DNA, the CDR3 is TGCGCCAGCAGCCTGCCGGCCATAGCGGGCCTCCGGGAGACCCAGTACTTC.

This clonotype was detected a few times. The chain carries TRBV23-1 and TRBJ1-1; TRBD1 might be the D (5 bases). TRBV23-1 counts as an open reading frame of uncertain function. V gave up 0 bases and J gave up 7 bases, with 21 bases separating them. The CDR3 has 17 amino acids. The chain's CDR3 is CASSQSRDVRKGGEAFF. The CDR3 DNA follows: TGCGCCAGCAGTCAATCTCGGGACGTCAGGAAGGGAGGTGAAGCTTTCTTT.

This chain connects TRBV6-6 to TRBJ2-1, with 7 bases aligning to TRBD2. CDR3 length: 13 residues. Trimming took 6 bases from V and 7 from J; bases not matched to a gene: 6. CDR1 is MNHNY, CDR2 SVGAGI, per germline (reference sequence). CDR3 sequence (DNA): TGTGCCAGCAGAACTAGTAGCGGGAATGAGCAGTTCTTC. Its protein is CASRTSSGNEQFF.

CDR3 DNA sequence: TGTGCCAGCAGCTTAGCGATCGGGTTCCAGACCCGTGGGGCTAACACTGAAGCTTTCTTT. It codes for CASSLAIGFQTRGANTEAFF. The chain uses TRBV7-8 and TRBJ1-1, with D perhaps TRBD1 (5 bases). The germline V and J ends were trimmed by 0 bases and 2 bases, with 25 bases remaining between them. This CDR3 spans 20 amino acids. Germline V gene lookup returns CDR1 SGHVS and CDR2 FQNEAQ.

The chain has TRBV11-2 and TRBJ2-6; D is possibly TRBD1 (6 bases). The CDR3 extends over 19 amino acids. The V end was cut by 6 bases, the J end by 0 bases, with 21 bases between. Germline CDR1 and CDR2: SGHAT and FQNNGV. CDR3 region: CASSPLRGTRASGANVLTF. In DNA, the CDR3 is TGTGCCAGCAGTCCTCTTAGAGGGACACGAGCCTCTGGGGCCAACGTCCTGACTTTC. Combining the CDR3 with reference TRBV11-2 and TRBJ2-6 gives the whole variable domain EAGVAQSPRYKIIEKRQSVAFWCNPISGHATLYWYQQILGQGPKLLIQFQNNGVVDDSQLPKDRFSAERLKGVDSTLKIQPAKLEDSAVYLCASSPLRGTRASGANVLTFGAGSRLTVL.

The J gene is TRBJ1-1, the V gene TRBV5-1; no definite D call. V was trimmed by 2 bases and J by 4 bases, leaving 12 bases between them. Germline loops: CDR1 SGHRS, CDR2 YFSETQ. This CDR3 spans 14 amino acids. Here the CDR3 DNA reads TGCGCCAGCAGCTTAAACGGGCAGAGCACTGAAGCTTTCTTT. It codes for CASSLNGQSTEAFF.

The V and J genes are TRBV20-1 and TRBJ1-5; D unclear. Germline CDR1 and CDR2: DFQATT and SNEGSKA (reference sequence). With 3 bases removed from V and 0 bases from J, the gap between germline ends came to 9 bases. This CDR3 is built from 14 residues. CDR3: CSASSPNSNQPQHF. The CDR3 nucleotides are TGCAGTGCTAGCTCGCCTAATAGCAATCAGCCCCAGCATTTT.

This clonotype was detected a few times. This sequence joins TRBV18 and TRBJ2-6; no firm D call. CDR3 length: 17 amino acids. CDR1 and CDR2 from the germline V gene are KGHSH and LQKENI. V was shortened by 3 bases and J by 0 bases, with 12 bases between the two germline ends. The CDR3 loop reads CASSPLGRISGANVLTF. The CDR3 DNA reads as TGTGCCAGCTCACCTCTCGGACGGATCTCTGGGGCCAACGTCCTGACTTTC.

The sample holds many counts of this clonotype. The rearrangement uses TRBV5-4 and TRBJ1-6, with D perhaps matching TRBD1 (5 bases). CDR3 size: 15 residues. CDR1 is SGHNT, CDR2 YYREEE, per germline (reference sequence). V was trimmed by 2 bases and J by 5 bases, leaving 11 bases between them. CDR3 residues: CASSLRTPDNSPLHF. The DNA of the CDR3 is TGTGCCAGCAGCTTACGGACACCGGATAATTCACCCCTCCACTTT.

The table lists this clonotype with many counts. The CDR3 reads CATSPRQGTYNEQFF. CDR3 nucleotides: TGTGCCACCTCCCCACGACAGGGAACCTACAATGAGCAGTTCTTC. This chain connects TRBV12-3 or TRBV12-4 to TRBJ2-1; 7 bases map to TRBD1. CDR3 length equals 15 residues. J lost 2 bases, V lost 10 bases, and 11 bases had no gene match.

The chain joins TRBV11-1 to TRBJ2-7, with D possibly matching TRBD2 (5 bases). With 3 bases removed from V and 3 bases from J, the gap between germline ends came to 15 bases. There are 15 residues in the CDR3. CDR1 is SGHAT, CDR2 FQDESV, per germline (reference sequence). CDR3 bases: TGTGCCAGCAGCTTTTCGGGGTATGAAGACTACGAGCAGTACTTC. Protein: CASSFSGYEDYEQYF.

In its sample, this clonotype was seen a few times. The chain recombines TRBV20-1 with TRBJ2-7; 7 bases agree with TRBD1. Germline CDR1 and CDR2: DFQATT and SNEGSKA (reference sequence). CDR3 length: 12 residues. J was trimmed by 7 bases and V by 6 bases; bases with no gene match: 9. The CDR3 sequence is CSAEDREYEQYF. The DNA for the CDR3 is TGCAGTGCCGAAGACAGGGAATATGAGCAGTACTTC.